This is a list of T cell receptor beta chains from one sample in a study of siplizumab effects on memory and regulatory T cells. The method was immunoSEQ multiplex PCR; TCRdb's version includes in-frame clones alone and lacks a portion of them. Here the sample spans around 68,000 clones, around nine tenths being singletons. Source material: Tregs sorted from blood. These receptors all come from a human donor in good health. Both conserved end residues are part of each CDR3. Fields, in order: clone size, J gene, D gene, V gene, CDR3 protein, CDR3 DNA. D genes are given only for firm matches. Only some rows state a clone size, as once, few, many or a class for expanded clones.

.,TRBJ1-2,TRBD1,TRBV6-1,CASSQWAGGYGYTF,TGTGCCAGCAGCCAGTGGGCAGGGGGCTATGGCTACACCTTC
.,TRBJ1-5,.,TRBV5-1,CASSLSGRADQPQHF,TGCGCCAGCAGCTTGTCGGGCAGGGCGGATCAGCCCCAGCATTTT
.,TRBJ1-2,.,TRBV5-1,CASSLKGQNYGYTF,TGCGCCAGCAGCTTAAAAGGACAGAACTATGGCTACACCTTC
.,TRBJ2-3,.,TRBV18,CASSLSTDTQYF,TGTGCCAGCTCACTTAGCACAGATACGCAGTATTTT
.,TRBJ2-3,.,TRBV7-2,CASSTGDTQYF,TGTGCCAGCTCGACGGGGGATACGCAGTATTTT
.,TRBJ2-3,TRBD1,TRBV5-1,CASSWDSSTDTQYF,TGCGCCAGCAGCTGGGACAGCAGCACAGATACGCAGTATTTT
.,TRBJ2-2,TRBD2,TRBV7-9,CASSLGLAGGRGNTGELFF,TGTGCCAGCAGCTTAGGACTAGCGGGAGGAAGAGGGAACACCGGGGAGCTGTTTTTT
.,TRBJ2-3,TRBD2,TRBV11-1,CASRRGLAGTTDTQYF,TGTGCCAGCAGGCGCGGACTAGCGGGAACCACAGATACGCAGTATTTT
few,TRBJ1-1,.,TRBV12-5,CASGLVKLSSLNTEAFF,TGTGCTAGTGGTTTGGTAAAGCTAAGTTCCTTGAACACTGAAGCTTTCTTT
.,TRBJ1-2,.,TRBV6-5,CASSYGPNYGYTF,TGTGCCAGCAGTTACGGGCCTAACTATGGCTACACCTTC
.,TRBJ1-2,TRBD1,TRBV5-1,CASRPTGGEGGYTF,TGCGCCAGCAGACCAACAGGGGGAGAGGGTGGCTACACCTTC
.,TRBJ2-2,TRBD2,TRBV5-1,CASSLMGGPSTGELFF,TGCGCCAGCAGCTTGATGGGAGGGCCGAGCACCGGGGAGCTGTTTTTT
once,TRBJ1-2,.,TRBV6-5,CASSYSPTRYGYTF,TGTGCCAGCAGTTACTCCCCAACCCGCTATGGCTACACCTTC
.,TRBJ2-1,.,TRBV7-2,CASSLVGVHEQFF,TGTGCCAGCAGCTTAGTAGGGGTTCATGAGCAGTTCTTC
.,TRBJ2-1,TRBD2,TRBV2,CASRVSGREFSSYNEQFF,TGTGCCAGCAGGGTTAGCGGGAGGGAATTTAGCTCCTACAATGAGCAGTTCTTC
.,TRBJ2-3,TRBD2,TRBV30,CAWTLNRLAGGVDTQYF,TGTGCCTGGACCCTAAATAGGCTAGCGGGAGGCGTGGATACGCAGTATTTT
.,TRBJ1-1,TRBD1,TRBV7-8,CASSLGGATGLTEAFF,TGTGCCAGCAGCTTAGGAGGAGCGACAGGGCTCACTGAAGCTTTCTTT
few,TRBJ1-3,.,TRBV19,CASSTSQGYTIYF,TGTGCCAGTAGTACCTCACAGGGCTACACCATATATTTT
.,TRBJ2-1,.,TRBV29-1,CSVSWTYHNEQFF,TGCAGCGTTAGCTGGACTTACCACAATGAGCAGTTCTTC
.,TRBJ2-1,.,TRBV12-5,CASGFLPYNEQFF,TGTGCTAGTGGTTTTCTCCCCTACAATGAGCAGTTCTTC
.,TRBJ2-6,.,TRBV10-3,CAISDGASGANVLTF,TGTGCCATCAGTGATGGGGCTAGTGGGGCCAACGTCCTGACTTTC
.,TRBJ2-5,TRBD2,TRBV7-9,CASSLGRLAVETQYF,TGTGCCAGCAGCTTAGGTCGGCTAGCGGTAGAGACCCAGTACTTC
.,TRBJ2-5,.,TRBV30,CAWSLAQETQYF,TGTGCCTGGAGTTTGGCCCAAGAGACCCAGTACTTC
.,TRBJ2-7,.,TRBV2,CASSRDILYEQYF,TGTGCCAGCAGTCGGGACATCCTCTACGAGCAGTACTTC
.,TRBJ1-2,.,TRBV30,CAWSVGDRAPGYTF,TGTGCCTGGAGTGTAGGGGACCGTGCCCCTGGCTACACCTTC
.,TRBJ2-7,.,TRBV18,CASSPGGGLSYEQYF,TGTGCCAGCTCACCAGGGGGCGGACTCTCATACGAGCAGTACTTC
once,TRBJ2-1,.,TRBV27,CASSFGGTSYNEQFF,TGTGCCAGCAGTTTTGGGGGAACCTCCTACAATGAGCAGTTCTTC
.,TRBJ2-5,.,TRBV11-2,CASSYIAVRGETQYF,TGTGCCAGCAGCTATATAGCGGTTAGGGGGGAGACCCAGTACTTC
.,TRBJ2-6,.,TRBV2,CASKEARSGANVLTF,TGTGCCAGCAAAGAAGCCAGGTCTGGGGCCAACGTCCTGACTTTC
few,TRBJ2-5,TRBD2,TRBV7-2,CASSLRLAGGETQYF,TGTGCCAGCAGCCTGAGACTAGCGGGAGGAGAGACCCAGTACTTC
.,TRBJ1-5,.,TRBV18,CASSPGGGNQPQHF,TGTGCCAGCTCACCGGGGGGGGGCAATCAGCCCCAGCATTTT
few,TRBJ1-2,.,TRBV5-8,CASSFSGVGTYGYTF,TGTGCCAGCAGCTTTTCAGGGGTTGGTACCTATGGCTACACCTTC
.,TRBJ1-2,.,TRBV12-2,CASRLAGREAANYGYTF,TGTGCAAGTCGCTTAGCGGGCAGAGAGGCAGCTAACTATGGCTACACCTTC
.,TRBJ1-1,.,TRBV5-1,CASSLVTNTEAFF,TGCGCCAGCAGCCTTGTGACGAACACTGAAGCTTTCTTT
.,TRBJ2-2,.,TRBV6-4,CASSRDMNTGELFF,TGTGCCAGCAGCCGGGACATGAACACCGGGGAGCTGTTTTTT
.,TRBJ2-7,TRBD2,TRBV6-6,CASTSQREREQYF,TGTGCCAGCACGTCCCAGCGGGAGCGCGAGCAGTACTTC
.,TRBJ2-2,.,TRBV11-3,CASSLHGSTGELFF,TGTGCCAGCAGCTTACACGGTTCCACCGGGGAGCTGTTTTTT
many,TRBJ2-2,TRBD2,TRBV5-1,CASSLGFRTSNTGELFF,TGCGCCAGCAGCTTGGGATTTAGGACTAGTAACACCGGGGAGCTGTTTTTT
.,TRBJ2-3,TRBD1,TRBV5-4,CASRPVGQGLDTQYF,TGTGCCAGTCGACCGGTAGGACAGGGCTTGGATACGCAGTATTTT
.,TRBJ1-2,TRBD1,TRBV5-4,CASSPPGQGYGYTF,TGTGCCAGCAGCCCTCCGGGACAGGGGTATGGCTACACCTTC
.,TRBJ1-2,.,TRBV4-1,CASSLGGGRKGGYTF,TGCGCCAGCAGCCTTGGGGGGGGCAGAAAGGGTGGCTACACCTTC
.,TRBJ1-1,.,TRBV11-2,CASSLRGTEAFF,TGTGCCAGCAGCTTGAGGGGCACTGAAGCTTTCTTT
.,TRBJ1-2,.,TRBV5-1,CASSSGQNYGYTF,TGCGCCAGCAGCTCGGGACAAAACTATGGCTACACCTTC
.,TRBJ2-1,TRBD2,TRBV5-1,CASRVRTSGNSNEQFF,TGCGCCAGCAGAGTGAGGACTAGCGGGAATAGCAATGAGCAGTTCTTC
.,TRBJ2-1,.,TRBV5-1,CASSDRSKRLHRRDEQFF,TGCGCCAGCAGCGACAGGAGTAAACGCCTTCATCGGAGGGATGAGCAGTTCTTC
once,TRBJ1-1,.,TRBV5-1,CASSLRNMNTEAFF,TGCGCCAGCAGCTTGCGGAACATGAACACTGAAGCTTTCTTT
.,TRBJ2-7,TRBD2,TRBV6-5,CASSYGREGEQYF,TGTGCCAGCAGTTATGGGCGGGAGGGCGAACAGTACTTC
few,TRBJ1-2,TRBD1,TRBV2,CASADRGWYGYTF,TGTGCCAGCGCGGACAGGGGCTGGTATGGCTACACCTTC
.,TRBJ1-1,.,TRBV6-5,CASGQTVRPEAFF,TGTGCCAGCGGTCAGACGGTTAGGCCTGAAGCTTTCTTT
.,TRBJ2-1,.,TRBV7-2,CASSFAYNEQFF,TGTGCCAGCAGCTTCGCGTACAATGAGCAGTTCTTC
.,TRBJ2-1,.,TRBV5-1,CASSLRERGNNEQFF,TGCGCCAGCAGCTTGCGGGAGAGGGGGAACAATGAGCAGTTCTTC
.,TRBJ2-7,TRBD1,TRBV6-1,CASREQGASREQYF,TGTGCCAGCAGGGAACAGGGGGCCAGCCGCGAGCAGTACTTC
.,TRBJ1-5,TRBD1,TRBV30,CAWSTGQGAGQPQHF,TGTGCCTGGAGTACGGGACAGGGGGCAGGGCAGCCCCAGCATTTT
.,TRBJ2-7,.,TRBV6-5,CASRPSGSPYEQYF,TGTGCCAGCAGGCCCTCGGGCAGTCCCTACGAGCAGTACTTC
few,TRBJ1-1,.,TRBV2,CASSDDKAEAFF,TGTGCCAGCAGTGATGACAAGGCTGAAGCTTTCTTT
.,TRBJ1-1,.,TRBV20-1,CSARPTEAFF,TGCAGTGCTAGGCCCACTGAAGCTTTCTTT
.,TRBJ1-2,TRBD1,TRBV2,CASSEDRGAGGYTF,TGTGCCAGCAGTGAAGACAGGGGCGCGGGAGGCTACACCTTC